Shown below are 23 T cell receptor beta chains from a single sample sequenced in a study of radiation and T cells in renal cell carcinoma. The treatment was: 15 Gy SBRT to primary tumor, nephrectomy 4 weeks later. The data were produced by immunoSEQ multiplex PCR, yet TCRdb's version contains in-frame clones alone and is incomplete. The data show tens of thousands of clones, with around 47% seen just once and 16% held by the top ten. The specimen was tumor tissue, collected from a patient whose treatment included radiotherapy and nephrectomy. All receptors derive from a woman aged 50 to 65 with renal cell carcinoma.

This clone was detected a few times. Within the sample, other DNA sequences also encode this same CDR3. The chain combines TRBV7-2 with TRBJ2-7; no reliable D call. Germline CDR1 SGHTA, CDR2 FQGNSA. V lost 5 bases to trimming and J lost 3 bases, with 14 bases between them. The CDR3 runs 14 residues. In nucleotides, the CDR3 is TGTGCCAGCAGCCGACCCGGTCACCTCTACGAGCAGTACTTC. Its translation: CASSRPGHLYEQYF.

The chain carries TRBV19 and TRBJ2-1; tentative D call: TRBD2 (6 bases). The V gene's germline CDR1 is LNHDA and CDR2 SQIVND (reference sequence). CDR3 length: 13 residues. V was pared by 3 bases and J by 6 bases, with 9 bases between. DNA for the CDR3: TGTGCCAGTAGTATCGGGGGATTCAATGAGCAGTTCTTC. This encodes CASSIGGFNEQFF.

This chain joins TRBV2 and TRBJ1-6, with D hard to call. From germline, CDR1 is SNHLY and CDR2 FYNNEI. CDR3 length: 17 amino acids. V was shortened by 1 base and J by 0 bases, with 10 bases between the two germline ends. CDR3 sequence: CASSEVNPGSYNSPLHF. CDR3 DNA sequence: TGTGCCAGCAGTGAAGTGAACCCGGGCTCCTATAATTCACCCCTCCACTTT.

V usage is TRBV2 and J usage is TRBJ2-7, with a possible D match to TRBD2 (6 bases). The germline V gene has CDR1 SNHLY and CDR2 FYNNEI. The V end was cut by 5 bases, the J end by 5 bases, with 19 bases between. The CDR3 contains 15 residues. The CDR3 DNA reads TGTGCCAGCAGTCCGAAGGGGATAGGACTACACGAGCAGTACTTC. Its translation is CASSPKGIGLHEQYF.

This clone came up a few times. The chain combines TRBV7-9 with TRBJ1-2; TRBD1 matches 7 bases. Trimming removed 4 bases from V and 6 bases from J; junction bases left unmatched: 8. The CDR3 spans 14 residues. CDR1 is SEHNR and CDR2 is FQNEAQ in the germline V gene (reference sequence). CDR3 loop: CASSYSGQDHGYTF. In nucleotides, the CDR3 is TGTGCCAGCAGCTACTCCGGACAGGACCATGGCTACACCTTC.

The V call is TRBV7-9, the J call TRBJ2-7; 7 nucleotides line up with TRBD1. Germline assignment: CDR1 SEHNR and CDR2 FQNEAQ (reference sequence). V was pared by 6 bases and J by 2 bases, with 10 bases of the junction left unmatched. This CDR3 comprises 15 residues. The CDR3 DNA reads as TGTGCCAGCAGTAATCCGGGACAGCGAACCTACGAGCAGTACTTC. This encodes CASSNPGQRTYEQYF. Looking up the rest from reference TRBV7-9 and TRBJ2-7 gives the full variable domain: DTGVSQNPRHKITKRGQNVTFRCDPISEHNRLYWYRQTLGQGPEFLTYFQNEAQLEKSRLLSDRFSAERPKGSFSTLEIQRTEQGDSAMYLCASSNPGQRTYEQYFGPGTRLTVT.

CDR3 coding DNA: TGTGCCAGTAGTACGGCGGATACGCAGTATTTT. Its translation is CASSTADTQYF. The chain links TRBV19 to TRBJ2-3; no firm D call. This CDR3 is built from 11 residues. V lost 4 bases to trimming and J lost 6 bases, with 5 bases between them. Per germline, CDR1 LNHDA and CDR2 SQIVND (reference sequence).

This chain connects TRBV13 to TRBJ2-3, with 11 bases aligning to TRBD1. Germline loops: CDR1 PRHDT, CDR2 FYEKMQ (reference sequence). The length of the CDR3 is 12 residues. V lost 5 bases, J lost 10 bases, and 2 bases stayed unmatched. This CDR3 reads CASSEGQGAQYF. The CDR3 nucleotides are TGTGCCAGCAGCGAGGGACAGGGGGCGCAGTATTTT.

The genes are TRBV6-5 and TRBJ2-7; no firm D call. The CDR3 contains 12 residues. V lost 5 bases to trimming and J lost 6 bases, with 11 bases between them. Per germline, CDR1 MNHEY and CDR2 SVGAGI. As DNA, the CDR3 is TGTGCCAGCAGTCCCCCTTCTCTCGAGCAGTACTTC. This codes for CASSPPSLEQYF.

The chain couples TRBV5-6 to TRBJ1-2; 9 positions match TRBD1. Trimming removed 3 bases from V and 6 bases from J; junction bases left unmatched: 9. This CDR3 region has 15 residues. From germline, CDR1 is SGHDT and CDR2 YYEEEE. The CDR3 sequence: CASSWPGQGKNGYTF. In nucleotides, the CDR3 is TGTGCCAGCAGCTGGCCGGGACAGGGAAAAAATGGCTACACCTTC.

The chain is built from TRBV6-5 and TRBJ1-3; D perhaps matches TRBD1 (5 bases). The CDR3 totals 14 residues. From germline, CDR1 is MNHEY and CDR2 SVGAGI. Trimming shortened V by 2 bases and J by 2 bases, and 7 bases separated the two germline ends. For the CDR3, the DNA is TGTGCCAGCAGTTACGGGGGGGCTGGAAACACCATATATTTT. Its translation: CASSYGGAGNTIYF.

This clone was recorded at least ten times. This rearrangement joins TRBV6-5 to TRBJ2-1, with 9 positions matching TRBD1. The V gene's germline CDR1 is MNHEY and CDR2 SVGAGI. With V trimmed by 4 bases and J by 8 bases, 0 bases remained unmatched. The CDR3 runs to 12 residues. CDR3 region: CASSWTGDEQFF. CDR3 bases: TGTGCCAGCAGTTGGACAGGGGATGAGCAGTTCTTC.

The chain joins TRBV6-6 to TRBJ2-1, with D hard to call. V was pared by 8 bases and J by 3 bases, with 17 bases between. The CDR3 contains 15 residues. Germline CDR1 MNHNY, CDR2 SVGAGI (reference sequence). CDR3: CASREWADFYNEQFF. The DNA of the CDR3 is TGTGCCAGCCGTGAGTGGGCCGACTTCTACAATGAGCAGTTCTTC.

A few counts support this clone. J is TRBJ1-1 and V is TRBV18; no clear D. Deletions cut 5 bases from V and 1 base from J, with 8 bases between. This CDR3 comprises 13 residues. The V gene's germline CDR1 is KGHSH and CDR2 LQKENI. The CDR3 region has the DNA TGTGCCAGCTCAACCTCAGGGAACACTGAAGCTTTCTTT. Translated, it gives CASSTSGNTEAFF.

V and J are TRBV6-5 and TRBJ2-7; D ambiguous. V lost 6 bases to trimming and J lost 4 bases, with 16 bases between them. The CDR3 loop spans 14 amino acids. Germline assignment: CDR1 MNHEY and CDR2 SVGAGI. Here the CDR3 reads CASRPSIGLYEQYF. DNA for the CDR3: TGTGCCAGCAGACCCTCCATTGGATTATACGAGCAGTACTTC.

The rearrangement links TRBV6-5 to TRBJ2-2, with 12 nucleotides matching TRBD2. CDR1 is MNHEY, CDR2 SVGAGI, per germline. J lost 5 bases, V lost 6 bases, and 4 bases had no gene match. There are 15 residues in the CDR3. The CDR3 bases are TGTGCCAGCAGAGGGCTAGCGGGGGGGACCGGGGAGCTGTTTTTT. As protein: CASRGLAGGTGELFF.

This chain joins TRBV6-5 and TRBJ1-6; weak D call: TRBD1 (6 bases). This CDR3 spans 14 amino acids. V was pared by 5 bases and J by 10 bases, with 15 bases between. Germline V gene lookup returns CDR1 MNHEY and CDR2 SVGAGI. This CDR3 reads CASSRGGGRSPLHF. DNA of the CDR3: TGTGCCAGCAGTAGGGGGGGTGGAAGATCACCCCTCCACTTT.

The chain joins TRBV2 to TRBJ1-6; D is unresolved. Trimming pared 3 bases from V and 7 bases from J, leaving 4 bases between. CDR3 length equals 12 residues. In germline, CDR1 is SNHLY, CDR2 FYNNEI. The CDR3 spells CASSDGNSPLHF. CDR3 DNA sequence: TGTGCCAGCAGTGATGGAAATTCACCCCTCCACTTT.

The V and J genes are TRBV12-5 and TRBJ1-6, with TRBD1 matching over 9 bases. Germline assignment: CDR1 LGHNT and CDR2 FRNRAP. The CDR3 runs to 13 residues. The V segment lost 7 bases and the J segment 10 bases; nucleotides outside the gene matches: 5. The CDR3 DNA follows: TGTGCTAGTGCTGATGGACAGGGGTCACCCCTCCACTTT. Its protein is CASADGQGSPLHF.

The table lists this clone with a few counts. The rearrangement uses TRBV19 and TRBJ2-1; 8 nucleotides agree with TRBD2. V was pared by 7 bases and J by 4 bases, with 9 bases of the junction left unmatched. The CDR3 runs to 15 residues. Germline V gene data show CDR1 as LNHDA and CDR2 as SQIVND (reference sequence). The CDR3 DNA reads TGTGCCAGTACTCCGAGCGGGGGAGTTTACAATGAGCAGTTCTTC. This sequence encodes CASTPSGGVYNEQFF.

This clone turned up a few times. V gene TRBV7-9 combines with J gene TRBJ1-4; D not resolved. The CDR3 is 15 residues long. V lost 1 base, J lost 5 bases, and 11 bases lay in between. Germline-derived CDR1 and CDR2 are SEHNR and FQNEAQ (reference sequence). DNA for the CDR3: TGTGCCAGCAGCTTAGGTATACGAATCAATGAAAAACTGTTTTTT. Residues: CASSLGIRINEKLFF. Combining the CDR3 with reference TRBV7-9 and TRBJ1-4 gives the whole variable domain DTGVSQNPRHKITKRGQNVTFRCDPISEHNRLYWYRQTLGQGPEFLTYFQNEAQLEKSRLLSDRFSAERPKGSFSTLEIQRTEQGDSAMYLCASSLGIRINEKLFFGSGTQLSVL.

V and J are TRBV4-2 and TRBJ1-2, with D perhaps matching TRBD1 (6 bases). The germline CDR1 and CDR2 sequences are LGHNA and YNFKEQ. The CDR3 contains 14 residues. V gave up 1 base and J gave up 3 bases, with 9 bases separating them. CDR3 sequence: CASSQGTDHYGYTF. The CDR3 DNA follows: TGTGCCAGCAGCCAAGGGACAGACCACTATGGCTACACCTTC.

This chain connects TRBV6-6 to TRBJ1-4; weak D call: TRBD1 (6 bases). With 2 bases removed from V and 8 bases from J, the gap between germline ends came to 15 bases. The CDR3 loop spans 15 amino acids. Germline lookup yields CDR1 MNHNY and CDR2 SVGAGI (reference sequence). CDR3 sequence (DNA): TGTGCCAGCAGTTACCCCGGGACACATGAAGAAAAACTGTTTTTT. Protein sequence: CASSYPGTHEEKLFF.